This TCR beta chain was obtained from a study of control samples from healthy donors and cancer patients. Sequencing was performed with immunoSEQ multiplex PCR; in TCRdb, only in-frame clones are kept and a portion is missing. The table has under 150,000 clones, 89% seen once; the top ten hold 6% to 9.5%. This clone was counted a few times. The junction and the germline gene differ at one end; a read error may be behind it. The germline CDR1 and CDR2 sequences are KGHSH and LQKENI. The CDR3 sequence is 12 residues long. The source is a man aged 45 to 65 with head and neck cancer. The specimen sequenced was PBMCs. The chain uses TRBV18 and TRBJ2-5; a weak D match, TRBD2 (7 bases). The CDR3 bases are TGTGCCAGCTCACCGCTTAGGGGGGGTCCTAACTTC. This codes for CASSPLRGGPNF.